The sequence of this TCR beta chain was determined in a study of early T cells in non-severe SARS-CoV-2 infection (dated by TCRdb to the early 2020s). Looking at the study overall: Because TCR sequencing was done on bulk RNA from unsorted whole blood, the alpha and beta chains could not be paired. Overall study outcomes, separate from this receptor: VDJdb matching was skewed toward anti-spike CD8 responses and likely underestimated virus-specific expansions by missing private and CD4 specificities.

As regards this clonotype: Its antigen is still unknown. No clone much larger than this one lies a single base away; base qualities are absent.

A case-control design nested within a healthcare worker cohort in London, UK, was used, with weekly nasopharyngeal swab PCR tests and blood sampling performed. Between 23 and 31 March 2020, the week of the UK lockdown, healthcare workers were enrolled and then followed up weekly for as long as 16 weeks. Libraries were built with 5' RACE. The run used a NextSeq 500. The TCR library protocol attached unique molecular identifiers to individual cDNA molecules to correct for sequencing error and PCR bias. Sequencing covered both TCR alpha and beta chains, and within each sample the abundances of alpha and beta sequences were tightly co-correlated. Per the authors' processing: Decombinator V4 was used to perform V gene, J gene and CDR3 annotation of TCR sequences. TCRs were defined as expanded if a significant change between any two time points was detected under a Poisson model with p below 0.0001. Abundances of TCRs were expressed as counts per million after normalisation to the total number of TCRs sequenced in each sample. A search of VDJdb, accessed on 1 November 2021, was run for TCRs annotated to CMV, EBV and SARS-CoV-2, with TCRs annotated for multiple antigens excluded. In TCRdb, the public reads were trimmed at Q25 with fastp and aligned with MiXCR, with productive beta chains retained. Here each entry gathers all rows of one CDR3 protein and keeps the most common genes and DNA. These V and J calls are TCRdb output, not the study's own analysis. The sample has over 45,000 distinct CDR3 sequences on record, under 12% of them singletons. The biggest ten clones account for 6.5% of the sample.

The clonotype originates from an adult who was a healthcare worker with PCR-confirmed SARS-CoV-2 infection or an uninfected control (not recorded which). Source material: whole blood.

Here is the DNA: TGTGCCAGCAGCCATCCTCCAGGACAGCCGACAGATACGCAGTATTTT. Its translation is CASSHPPGQPTDTQYF. The sequence is built from TRBV7-2 and TRBJ2-3, and perhaps TRBD1 as D gene, on 6 matching bases. V is shortened by 5 bases, J by 3 bases, and the region joining them spans 18 bases. CDR1 and CDR2 are drawn from the germline V gene: SGHTA, FQGNSA. The CDR3 contains 16 residues, cysteine and phenylalanine counted. The kept DNA is CDR3 alone, 48 bases in frame from the first base.